These 21 T cell receptor beta chains share one sample of origin, sequenced in a study of cytomegalovirus exposure and HLA in healthy donors. The PCR employed 60 Vbeta primers together with 13 Jbeta primers. Here immunoSEQ multiplex PCR was the method, and the copy in TCRdb shows in-frame clones only, minus some. Of some 100,000 clones detected, around 75% appear once; the ten largest clones hold less than 5%. The specimen sequenced was PBMCs. Receptors were obtained from a woman younger than 35 in good health and CMV-seropositive.

This clone was observed a single time. This sequence joins TRBV11-3 and TRBJ2-7; 7 bases fit TRBD2. Trimming took 2 bases from V and 2 from J; bases not matched to a gene: 18. CDR1 is SGHNT and CDR2 is YENEEA in the germline V gene. The CDR3 loop spans 19 amino acids. CDR3 sequence reads: CASSLPASGLVPKPYEQYF. CDR3 DNA: TGTGCCAGCAGCTTACCGGCTAGCGGACTAGTCCCAAAGCCCTACGAGCAGTACTTC.

This chain uses TRBV19 with TRBJ1-4; 9 positions match TRBD1. The length of the CDR3 is 15 residues. Trimming removed 2 bases from V and 8 bases from J; junction bases left unmatched: 6. Germline CDR1 reads LNHDA; CDR2 reads SQIVND (reference sequence). CDR3 protein: CASSISGTGLEKLFF. CDR3 bases: TGTGCCAGTAGTATATCCGGGACAGGGTTAGAAAAACTGTTTTTT.

This chain connects TRBV28 to TRBJ2-7; 9 bases align to TRBD2. This CDR3 has 15 amino acids. Germline V gives CDR1 MDHEN, CDR2 SYDVKM. The J segment lost 2 bases and the V segment lost 8 bases, leaving 10 bases of the junction unmatched. The CDR3 is CASGWGLAGPYEQYF. The CDR3 bases are TGTGCCAGCGGTTGGGGGCTAGCGGGACCCTACGAGCAGTACTTC. Based on the CDR3 plus reference TRBV28 and TRBJ2-7, the full variable domain is DVKVTQSSRYLVKRTGEKVFLECVQDMDHENMFWYRQDPGLGLRLIYFSYDVKMKEKGDIPEGYSVSREKKERFSLILESASTNQTSMYLCASGWGLAGPYEQYFGPGTRLTVT.

This chain joins TRBV5-6 and TRBJ1-5; the D gene is possibly TRBD1 (6 bases). V was cut by 0 bases and J by 6 bases, with 13 bases left in between. CDR1 is SGHDT and CDR2 is YYEEEE in the germline V gene. This CDR3 spans 15 amino acids. The CDR3 spells CASSLAGQGTQPQHF. CDR3 nucleotide sequence: TGTGCCAGCAGCTTGGCGGGCCAGGGGACTCAGCCCCAGCATTTT.

This clone came up a few times. The chain couples TRBV18 to TRBJ2-3; D may be TRBD1 (6 bases). Germline V gives CDR1 KGHSH, CDR2 LQKENI. Deletions cut 3 bases from V and 0 bases from J, with 10 bases between. The length of the CDR3 is 15 residues. DNA for the CDR3: TGTGCCAGCTCACCCGACAGGACTAGCACAGATACGCAGTATTTT. This gives the protein CASSPDRTSTDTQYF.

Written as DNA, the CDR3 is TGTGCCAGCAGCGACAGGGTGGGCACTGAAGCTTTCTTT. It translates to CASSDRVGTEAFF. The V and J genes are TRBV2 and TRBJ1-1, with 7 bases lining up with TRBD1. Germline V CDR1 and CDR2: SNHLY, FYNNEI. V trimming: 6 bases; J trimming: 4 bases; junction bases outside the gene matches: 5. The CDR3 is 13 amino acids.

This rearrangement joins TRBV6-5 to TRBJ1-2; D may be TRBD1 (5 bases). Germline loops: CDR1 MNHEY, CDR2 SVGAGI. The CDR3 length is 14 residues. The V gene lost 6 bases and the J gene lost 4 bases, with 15 bases spanning the gap. This CDR3 reads CASRTPGLGYGYTF. CDR3 nucleotide sequence: TGTGCCAGCAGGACACCAGGGCTGGGCTATGGCTACACCTTC.

V and J are TRBV7-2 and TRBJ2-3; 9 positions match TRBD2. V lost 2 bases to trimming and J lost 0 bases; unmatched junction nucleotides: 6. Germline lookup yields CDR1 SGHTA and CDR2 FQGNSA. The CDR3 is 17 residues long. The CDR3, as DNA: TGTGCCAGCAGCTTAAGGGCTAGCGGGATGAGCACAGATACGCAGTATTTT. Residues: CASSLRASGMSTDTQYF. Combining the CDR3 with reference TRBV7-2 and TRBJ2-3 gives the whole variable domain GAGVSQSPSNKVTEKGKDVELRCDPISGHTALYWYRQSLGQGLEFLIYFQGNSAPDKSGLPSDRFSAERTGGSVSTLTIQRTQQEDSAVYLCASSLRASGMSTDTQYFGPGTRLTVL.

The chain uses TRBV7-2 and TRBJ1-5; 12 bases are shared with TRBD1. This CDR3 contains 16 residues. Germline V gene sequence: CDR1 SGHTA, CDR2 FQGNSA. The junction had 3 bases not matched to a gene; V was cut back by 0 bases and J by 6 bases. The CDR3 sequence: CASSLAGTGGGQPQHF. In nucleotides, the CDR3 is TGTGCCAGCAGCTTAGCCGGGACAGGGGGCGGTCAGCCCCAGCATTTT.

CDR3 loop: CAIRQTGGVYEQYF. The CDR3 DNA sequence: TGTGCCATCAGGCAGACAGGGGGCGTCTACGAGCAGTACTTC. This chain uses TRBV10-3 with TRBJ2-7, with 10 positions matching TRBD1. This CDR3 is built from 14 residues. The V and J ends lost 6 bases and 3 bases, in that order; junction bases with no gene match: 5. Germline V CDR1 and CDR2: ENHRY, SYGVKD.

The chain joins TRBV18 to TRBJ2-1, with a possible D match to TRBD2 (5 bases). The CDR3 is 15 amino acids. The V gene's germline CDR1 is KGHSH and CDR2 LQKENI. Trimming left V 6 bases short and J 0 bases short, with 12 bases between. The CDR3 sequence is CASSPGMSSYNEQFF. The CDR3, as DNA: TGTGCCAGCTCCCCCGGGATGAGCTCCTACAATGAGCAGTTCTTC.

The CDR3 DNA sequence: TGTGCCAGCAGTGAAGGGACTAGCGGGAGGTTCGGTGAGCAGTTCTTC. It yields the protein CASSEGTSGRFGEQFF. The chain joins TRBV2 to TRBJ2-1, with TRBD2 matching 14 bases. Germline CDR1 reads SNHLY; CDR2 reads FYNNEI. V lost 1 base and J lost 9; bases outside the gene matches: 5. This CDR3 has 16 residues.

The V and J genes are TRBV27 and TRBJ1-1, with 8 nucleotides matching TRBD1. The junction had 10 bases not matched to a gene; V was cut back by 4 bases and J by 0 bases. CDR3 length: 17 residues. CDR1 and CDR2 (germline): MNHEY, SMNVEV (reference sequence). CDR3 amino acids: CASSSDTGGVMNTEAFF. DNA for the CDR3: TGTGCCAGCAGTTCGGACACAGGGGGGGTCATGAACACTGAAGCTTTCTTT.

The rearrangement uses TRBV18 and TRBJ2-1, with 9 bases identical to TRBD2. This CDR3 has 15 amino acids. Germline V gene sequence: CDR1 KGHSH, CDR2 LQKENI. Trimming took 3 bases from V and 4 from J; bases not matched to a gene: 4. CDR3: CASSPGTSNYNEQFF. The CDR3, as DNA: TGTGCCAGCTCACCCGGGACTAGCAATTACAATGAGCAGTTCTTC.

The chain couples TRBV19 to TRBJ1-1; 7 nucleotides match TRBD1. Germline V gene lookup returns CDR1 LNHDA and CDR2 SQIVND (reference sequence). The J segment lost 0 bases and the V segment lost 6 bases, leaving 10 bases of the junction unmatched. The CDR3 is made up of 16 amino acids. CDR3 DNA: TGTGCCAGTAGCCTTCAGGGGGATGGAGTGAACACTGAAGCTTTCTTT. Amino acid sequence: CASSLQGDGVNTEAFF.

In DNA, the CDR3 is TGTGCCAGCAGTCCACGTTCGAGAAGGAACACTGAAGCTTTCTTT. It is translated as CASSPRSRRNTEAFF. This chain uses TRBV11-2 with TRBJ1-1; no firm D call. The germline V and J ends were trimmed by 6 bases and 1 base, with 15 bases remaining between them. The CDR3 extends over 15 amino acids. Germline CDR1 reads SGHAT; CDR2 reads FQNNGV.

This clone has more than one count but fewer than ten. V and J are TRBV9 and TRBJ2-5, with 8 positions matching TRBD2. V lost 3 bases, J lost 5 bases, and 6 bases stayed unmatched. Germline CDR1 reads SGDLS; CDR2 reads YYNGEE. The CDR3 consists of 14 residues. The CDR3 loop reads CASSEGTSGETQYF. The CDR3 DNA follows: TGTGCCAGCAGCGAAGGGACTAGTGGGGAGACCCAGTACTTC.

This rearrangement joins TRBV4-3 to TRBJ2-7; TRBD2 aligns across 8 bases. The CDR3 is 15 residues long. Germline V gives CDR1 LGHNA, CDR2 YSLEER. V trimming: 4 bases; J trimming: 0 bases; junction bases outside the gene matches: 5. This chain's CDR3 is CASSRTSGISYEQYF. The CDR3 coding sequence is TGCGCCAGCAGCCGTACTAGCGGTATCTCCTACGAGCAGTACTTC.

The rearrangement uses TRBV18 and TRBJ2-3, with D hard to call. Germline V CDR1 and CDR2: KGHSH, LQKENI. CDR3 length: 15 residues. Trimming removed 2 bases from V and 0 bases from J, with 9 bases in between. DNA of the CDR3: TGTGCCAGCTCACCATTAGGAGACAGCACAGATACGCAGTATTTT. This codes for CASSPLGDSTDTQYF.

This chain joins TRBV7-9 and TRBJ1-5; perhaps TRBD1 as D (5 bases). The CDR3 is 16 residues long. The V end was cut by 5 bases, the J end by 3 bases, with 17 bases between. Per the germline V gene, CDR1 is SEHNR and CDR2 is FQNEAQ (reference sequence). The CDR3 nucleotides are TGTGCCAGCAGCGGGGGGGACGGCGGGACCAATCAGCCCCAGCATTTT. Translation gives CASSGGDGGTNQPQHF.

The chain couples TRBV28 to TRBJ1-5; maybe TRBD1 (5 bases). Germline lookup yields CDR1 MDHEN and CDR2 SYDVKM. Trimming stripped 2 bases from V and 5 bases from J, with 10 bases between. The CDR3 is made up of 14 amino acids. This chain's CDR3 is CASSLKTDYQPQHF. The CDR3 nucleotides are TGTGCCAGCAGTTTAAAGACAGACTATCAGCCCCAGCATTTT. Using reference TRBV28 and TRBJ1-5 for the parts outside the CDR3, the full variable domain is DVKVTQSSRYLVKRTGEKVFLECVQDMDHENMFWYRQDPGLGLRLIYFSYDVKMKEKGDIPEGYSVSREKKERFSLILESASTNQTSMYLCASSLKTDYQPQHFGDGTRLSIL.